A selection of T cell receptor beta chains follows, all from one sample in a study of T-cell reconstitution after alpha-beta-depleted transplantation in children. TCRdb re-called the PCR reads with MiXCR, one entry per CDR3 protein. The table shows fewer than 700,000 distinct CDR3 sequences, with 10% to 15% occurring only once. Sequencing used PBMCs, mostly from graft donor cells, obtained 360 days after TCRalphabeta/CD19-depleted stem cell transplant. The receptors stem from a male patient under 18 who had a stem cell transplant for acute myeloid leukemia, so the T cells may come from the graft donor. The CDR3 runs from the conserved cysteine through the conserved F or W. Fields, in order: D gene, V gene, CDR3 length, clone size, J gene, CDR3 protein, CDR3 DNA. The D gene is left open where the match is weak. The size field is filled for only some rows; it gives once, few, many or a size class.

-	TRBV4-3	13	few	TRBJ1-5	CASSPHIEQPQHF	TGCGCCAGCAGCCCCCATATCGAGCAGCCCCAGCATTTT
-	TRBV2	14	many	TRBJ2-2	CASSEGGGAGELFF	TGTGCCAGCAGTGAAGGAGGGGGGGCCGGGGAGCTGTTTTTT
-	TRBV24-1	14	-	TRBJ2-1	CATSDSTRARSSLF	TGTGCCACCAGTGATTCCACCAGGGCCCGAAGCTCCCTTTTC
-	TRBV6-5	16	-	TRBJ2-1	CASSYVGPSSYNEQFF	TGTGCCAGCAGTTACGTGGGTCCGAGCTCCTACAATGAGCAGTTCTTC
-	TRBV20-1	13	few	TRBJ2-2	CSAPPGKVGELFF	TGCAGTGCCCCCCCAGGGAAGGTCGGGGAGCTGTTTTTT
-	TRBV15	12	-	TRBJ1-1	CATSRDRLEAFF	TGTGCCACCAGCAGAGATAGGCTTGAAGCTTTCTTT
TRBD2	TRBV7-9	15	-	TRBJ2-7	CASSFIAGQSYEQYF	TGTGCCAGCAGCTTCATAGCGGGACAATCCTACGAGCAGTACTTC
TRBD1	TRBV5-6	15	-	TRBJ1-2	CASSSGQGARGGYTF	TGTGCCAGCAGCAGCGGACAGGGGGCTAGGGGTGGCTACACCTTC
-	TRBV5-1	15	-	TRBJ2-7	CASSPSAGIFYEQYF	TGCGCCAGCAGCCCGTCGGCAGGGATTTTCTACGAGCAGTACTTC
-	TRBV6-5	18	-	TRBJ2-3	CASSYTSTGTKGGDTQYF	TGTGCCAGCAGTTACACCTCAACCGGGACGAAGGGGGGAGATACGCAGTATTTT
-	TRBV7-9	16	-	TRBJ1-4	CASSPDSPYRNEKLFF	TGTGCCAGCAGCCCGGACAGTCCTTACCGGAATGAAAAACTGTTTTTT
-	TRBV7-2	14	many	TRBJ2-3	CASSFLTTLDTQYF	TGTGCCAGCAGCTTCCTGACTACCTTGGATACGCAGTATTTT
TRBD2	TRBV5-1	16	few	TRBJ2-1	CASSTAGGGSYNEQFF	TGCGCCAGCAGCACAGCGGGAGGGGGCTCCTACAATGAGCAGTTCTTC
TRBD2	TRBV12-3/TRBV12-4	17	few	TRBJ2-5	CASSLWGPGGPGETQYF	TGTGCCAGCAGCCTGTGGGGCCCGGGAGGGCCAGGGGAGACCCAGTACTTC
-	TRBV12-3/TRBV12-4	12	-	TRBJ2-2	CASTDLTGELFF	TGTGCCAGTACCGACCTAACCGGGGAGCTGTTTTTT
-	TRBV29-1	12	-	TRBJ1-4	CSVPEEGGELFF	TGCAGCGTCCCTGAAGAGGGAGGGGAACTGTTTTTT
TRBD2	TRBV27	15	-	TRBJ2-7	CASRASGRISYEQYF	TGTGCCAGCAGGGCTAGCGGGAGGATCTCCTACGAGCAGTACTTC
-	TRBV20-1	12	few	TRBJ1-1	CSARTPNTEAFF	TGCAGTGCTAGGACTCCGAACACTGAAGCTTTCTTT
-	TRBV12-3/TRBV12-4	16	few	TRBJ1-3	CASSLGTLFSGNTIYF	TGTGCCAGCAGTTTGGGGACACTCTTCTCAGGAAACACCATATATTTT
TRBD2	TRBV6-5	16	many	TRBJ2-1	CASSYRLAGVANEQFF	TGTGCCAGCAGTTACCGACTAGCGGGAGTGGCCAATGAGCAGTTCTTC
TRBD2	TRBV9	20	few	TRBJ2-1	CASSSWTGPASGSSYNEQFF	TGTGCCAGCAGCTCTTGGACAGGGCCGGCTAGCGGGAGTTCCTACAATGAGCAGTTCTTC
TRBD2	TRBV4-3	16	few	TRBJ2-7	CASSRTGTSGLYEQYF	TGCGCCAGCAGCCGGACGGGGACTAGCGGTCTCTACGAGCAGTACTTC
-	TRBV4-2	20	-	TRBJ2-6	CASSQDLEGPTLLYSGVLTF	TGTGCCAGCAGCCAAGATCTCGAAGGCCCCACGTTACTCTACTCTGGCGTCCTGACTTTC